This TCR beta chain stems from a study of blood T cell repertoires in COVID-19. In the study overall: PBMCs, B-cell-depleted T cells, or T cells were the source of the cDNA or gDNA that made up the material.

Methods used by the authors: Estimation of nucleated cell counts was performed using reference gene primer amplification. Method: immunoSEQ multiplex PCR; TCRdb's copy keeps in-frame clones and lacks some. That table gives V, J and clone size, and the DNA gave D and trimming. Of 25,000 to 30,000 clones detected, approximately 84% appear once; the ten largest clones hold roughly 43%. The sample consisted of peripheral blood. The sequence derives from an elderly woman with acute or convalescent COVID-19.

The CDR3 protein is CASSLSGVGKETQYF. Here the CDR3 DNA reads TGTGCCAGCAGTTTATCGGGAGTGGGAAAAGAGACCCAGTACTTC. The rearrangement joins TRBV27 to TRBJ2-5; D might be TRBD2 (5 bases). Looked up from germline, CDR1 is MNHEY and CDR2 is SMNVEV (reference sequence). This CDR3 is built from 15 residues. The ends were cut back, 0 bases at V and 3 bases at J, with 11 bases in the middle.